What follows are 4 T cell receptor beta chains derived from one specimen sequenced in a study of beta chain features in type 1 diabetes. Which antigens these TCRs recognize remains unknown. General study results and limits: Researchers report that Type 1 diabetes patients had moderately but significantly shorter TCRB CDR3s across all four CD4+ subsets.

Reverse transcribing all isolated RNA meant expressed TCRB transcripts were sequenced. TCRdb's copy holds only in-frame clones and misses some; the assay was immunoSEQ multiplex PCR. The table lists a few hundred thousand clones, approximately 12% of them singletons, with approximately 0.011% in the top ten. Sample: naive CD4+ T cells from blood. The receptors were gathered from a woman aged 18-29 years with type 1 diabetes.

The J gene is TRBJ1-2, the V gene TRBV6-6; TRBD1 agrees at 8 bases. Germline trimming cut 5 bases from V and 4 bases from J; bases unmatched to any gene: 3. The germline CDR1 and CDR2 sequences are MNHNY and SVGAGI (reference sequence). CDR3 length: 13 residues. In DNA form, the CDR3 reads TGTGCCAGCAGTACCGACAGGGGCTATGGCTACACCTTC. It translates to CASSTDRGYGYTF.

The chain is built from TRBV11-3 and TRBJ2-5; the match to TRBD2 covers 9 bases. CDR3 length: 15 residues. V was pared by 5 bases and J by 7 bases, with 11 bases of the junction left unmatched. Germline assignment: CDR1 SGHNT and CDR2 YENEEA. CDR3: CASSAGLAQQATQYF. The CDR3 bases are TGTGCCAGCAGCGCGGGACTAGCTCAGCAGGCGACCCAGTACTTC.

This clone was picked up a small number of times. This chain connects TRBV4-1 to TRBJ1-4; 7 bases agree with TRBD1. Germline trimming cut 4 bases from V and 5 bases from J; bases unmatched to any gene: 4. The CDR3 is 14 amino acids. Per germline, CDR1 MGHRA and CDR2 YSYEKL. CDR3 in DNA: TGCGCCAGCAGCCTGACAGGGCTGAATGAAAAACTGTTTTTT. It translates to CASSLTGLNEKLFF.

This clone was seen a handful of times. The V and J genes are TRBV29-1 and TRBJ1-2; D call uncertain. CDR1 is SQVTM and CDR2 is ANQGSEA in the germline V gene. The CDR3 is 12 residues long. Trimming stripped 4 bases from V and 0 bases from J, with 6 bases between. The CDR3 reads CSVGSANYGYTF. In DNA, the CDR3 is TGCAGCGTTGGTTCCGCTAACTATGGCTACACCTTC.